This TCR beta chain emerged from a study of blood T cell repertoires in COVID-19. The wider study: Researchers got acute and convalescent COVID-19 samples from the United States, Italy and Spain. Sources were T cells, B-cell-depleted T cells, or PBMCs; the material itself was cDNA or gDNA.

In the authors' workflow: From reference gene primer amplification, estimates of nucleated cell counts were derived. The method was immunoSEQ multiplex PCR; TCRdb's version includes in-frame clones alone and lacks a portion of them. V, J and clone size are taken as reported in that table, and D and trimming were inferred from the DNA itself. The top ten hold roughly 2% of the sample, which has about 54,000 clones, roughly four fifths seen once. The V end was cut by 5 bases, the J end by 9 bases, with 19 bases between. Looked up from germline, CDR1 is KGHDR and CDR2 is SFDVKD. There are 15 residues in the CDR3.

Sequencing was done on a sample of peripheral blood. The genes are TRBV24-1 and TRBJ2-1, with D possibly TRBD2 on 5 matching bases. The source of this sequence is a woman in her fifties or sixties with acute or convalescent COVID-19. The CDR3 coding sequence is TGTGCCACCAGTGGGTTTGGAACGCATGCGGGTGAGCAGTTCTTC. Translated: CATSGFGTHAGEQFF.